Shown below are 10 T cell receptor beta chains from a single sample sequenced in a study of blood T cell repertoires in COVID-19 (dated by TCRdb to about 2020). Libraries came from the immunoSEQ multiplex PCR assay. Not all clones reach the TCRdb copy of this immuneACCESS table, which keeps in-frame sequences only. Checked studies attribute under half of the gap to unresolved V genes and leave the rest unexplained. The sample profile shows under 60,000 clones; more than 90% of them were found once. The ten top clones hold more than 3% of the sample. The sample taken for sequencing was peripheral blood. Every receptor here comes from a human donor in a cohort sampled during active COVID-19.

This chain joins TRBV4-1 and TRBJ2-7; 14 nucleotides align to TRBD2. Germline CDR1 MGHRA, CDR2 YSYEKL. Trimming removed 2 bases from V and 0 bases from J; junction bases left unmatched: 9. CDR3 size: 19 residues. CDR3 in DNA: TGCGCCAGCAGCCAAATCACGGGACTAGCGGGAGCCTCCTCCTACGAGCAGTACTTC. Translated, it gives CASSQITGLAGASSYEQYF.

The CDR3 sequence: CATTAGGISPLHF. The DNA for the CDR3 is TGTGCCACCACGGCCGGGGGAATTTCACCCCTCCACTTT. The V and J genes are TRBV2 and TRBJ1-6, with D possibly TRBD1 on 5 matching bases. This CDR3 region has 13 residues. The V end lost 10 bases, the J end lost 9 bases, and 16 bases lay between the germline ends. CDR1 and CDR2 (germline): SNHLY, FYNNEI.

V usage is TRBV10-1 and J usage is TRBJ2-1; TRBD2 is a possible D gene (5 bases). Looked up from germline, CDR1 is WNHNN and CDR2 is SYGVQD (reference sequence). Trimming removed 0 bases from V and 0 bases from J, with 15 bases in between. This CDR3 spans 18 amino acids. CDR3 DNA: TGCGCCAGCAGTGAGTCTGCGGGCCTGCGAAGCTCCTACAATGAGCAGTTCTTC. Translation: CASSESAGLRSSYNEQFF.

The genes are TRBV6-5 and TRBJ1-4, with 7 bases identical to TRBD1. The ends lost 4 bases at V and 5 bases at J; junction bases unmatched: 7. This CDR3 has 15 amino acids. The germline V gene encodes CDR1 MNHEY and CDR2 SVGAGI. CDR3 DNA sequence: TGTGCCAGCAGTTCGCGGACAGGAAGGAATGAAAAACTGTTTTTT. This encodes CASSSRTGRNEKLFF.

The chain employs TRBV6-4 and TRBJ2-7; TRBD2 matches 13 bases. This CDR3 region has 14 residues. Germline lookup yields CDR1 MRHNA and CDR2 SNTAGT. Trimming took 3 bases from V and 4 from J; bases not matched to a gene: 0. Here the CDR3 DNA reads TGTGCCAGCAGTGAACTAGCGGGAGGGTACGAGCAGTACTTC. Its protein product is CASSELAGGYEQYF.

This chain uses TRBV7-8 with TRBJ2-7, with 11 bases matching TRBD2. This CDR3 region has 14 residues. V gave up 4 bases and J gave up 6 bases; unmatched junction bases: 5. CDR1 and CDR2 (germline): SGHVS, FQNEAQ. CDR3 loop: CASSSTSGSSEQYF. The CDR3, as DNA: TGTGCCAGCAGCTCTACTAGCGGGAGTAGCGAGCAGTACTTC. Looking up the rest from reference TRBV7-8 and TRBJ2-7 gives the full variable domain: GAGVSQSPRYKVAKRGQDVALRCDPISGHVSLFWYQQALGQGPEFLTYFQNEAQLDKSGLPSDRFFAERPEGSVSTLKIQRTQQEDSAVYLCASSSTSGSSEQYFGPGTRLTVT.

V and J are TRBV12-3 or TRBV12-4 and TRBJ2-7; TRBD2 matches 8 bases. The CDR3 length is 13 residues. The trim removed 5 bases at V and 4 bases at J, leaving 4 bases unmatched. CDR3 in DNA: TGTGCCAGCAGTCCCGGGACTAGATACGAGCAGTACTTC. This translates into CASSPGTRYEQYF.

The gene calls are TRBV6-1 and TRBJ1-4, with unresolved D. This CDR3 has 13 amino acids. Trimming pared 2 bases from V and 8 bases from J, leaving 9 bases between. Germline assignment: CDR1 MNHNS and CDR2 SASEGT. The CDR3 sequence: CASSETVPEKLFF. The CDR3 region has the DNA TGTGCCAGCAGTGAAACAGTTCCGGAAAAACTGTTTTTT.

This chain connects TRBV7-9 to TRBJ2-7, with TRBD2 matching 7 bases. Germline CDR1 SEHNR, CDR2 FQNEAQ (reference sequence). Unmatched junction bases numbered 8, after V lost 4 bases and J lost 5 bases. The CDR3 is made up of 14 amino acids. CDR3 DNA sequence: TGTGCCAGCAGCTCCCTGGGAGGGCGGAACGAGCAGTACTTC. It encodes CASSSLGGRNEQYF.

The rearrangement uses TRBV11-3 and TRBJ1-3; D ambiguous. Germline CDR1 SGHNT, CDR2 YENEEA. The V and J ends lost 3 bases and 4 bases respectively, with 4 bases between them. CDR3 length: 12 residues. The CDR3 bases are TGTGCCAGCAGCTTCTCCGGAAACACCATATATTTT. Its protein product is CASSFSGNTIYF.